This TCR beta chain was identified in a study of blood T cell repertoires in COVID-19. The V gene's germline CDR1 is SGHVS and CDR2 FQNEAQ. The CDR3 consists of 16 residues. Trimming removed 0 bases from V and 5 bases from J; junction bases left unmatched: 7. TCRdb's copy holds only in-frame clones and misses some; the assay was immunoSEQ multiplex PCR. Of roughly 35,000 clones in the sample, 80% were seen once. The source material was peripheral blood. The sequence was obtained from an elderly man with acute or convalescent COVID-19. V usage is TRBV7-8 and J usage is TRBJ2-7, with 10 bases that match TRBD1. The CDR3 reads CASSLAPGTGVDEQYF. The CDR3 DNA is TGTGCCAGCAGCTTAGCACCCGGGACAGGGGTCGACGAGCAGTACTTC.